This is a list of T cell receptor beta chains from one sample in a study of T-cell memory formation after mild COVID-19. TCRdb ran MiXCR on the 5' RACE reads and lists one entry per CDR3 protein. The profile shows under 400,000 distinct CDR3 sequences, under 25% of them singletons. Sequencing used PBMCs or a T cell subset sorted from them (not recorded which). The receptors stem from an adult woman who had mild COVID-19 (a few samples of this study predate the infection). Cell type and time point are not known. Both conserved end residues are part of each CDR3. Each record gives: J gene, clone size, CDR3 length, D gene, V gene, CDR3 DNA, CDR3 protein. D genes are given only for firm matches. Rows may omit the clone size; those that give it use once, few, many or a size class.

>TRBJ1-1|few|16|TRBD1|TRBV30
TGTGCCTGGAGGGCATCGGGACAGGGCAGAACCACTGAAGCTTTCTTT
CAWRASGQGRTTEAFF
>TRBJ2-3|few|16|TRBD2|TRBV5-1
TGCGCCAGCAGTGTTCGTAGCGGGTTTGGGGCAGATACGCAGTATTTT
CASSVRSGFGADTQYF
>TRBJ2-7|few|17|NA|TRBV7-8
TGTGCCAGCAGCTTAAGGGACCCGGGACCAAGCTCCTACGAGCAGTACTTC
CASSLRDPGPSSYEQYF
>TRBJ1-1|many|12|NA|TRBV10-3
TGTGCCATCAGTGAAATCGGCACTGAAGCTTTCTTT
CAISEIGTEAFF
>TRBJ2-7|few|10|NA|TRBV6-2/TRBV6-3
TGTGCCAGCAGTAACTACGAGCAGTACTTC
CASSNYEQYF
>TRBJ2-1|NA|17|TRBD2|TRBV12-3/TRBV12-4
TGTGCCAGCAGCCTGACTAGCGGGAGGCAAGGTTACAATGAGCAGTTCTTC
CASSLTSGRQGYNEQFF
>TRBJ2-5|few|15|NA|TRBV5-1
TGCGCCAGCATCCTAGGACAGGGAGGGCGGGAGACCCAGTACTTC
CASILGQGGRETQYF
>TRBJ1-5|few|15|NA|TRBV6-6
TGTGCCAGCAGTTACGGGGGGACCAGCAATCAGCCCCAGCATTTT
CASSYGGTSNQPQHF
>TRBJ1-1|many|14|TRBD1|TRBV20-1
TGCAGTGCTAGAGAGACAGGGCCTAACACTGAAGCTTTCTTT
CSARETGPNTEAFF
>TRBJ2-5|NA|12|NA|TRBV7-2
TGTGCCAGCAGCTCCTACGTCGGGACCCAGTACTTC
CASSSYVGTQYF
>TRBJ2-1|NA|15|TRBD2|TRBV19
TGTGCCAGTAGTATCGGTAGCGGGAGCTATGATGAGCAGTTCTTC
CASSIGSGSYDEQFF
>TRBJ2-2|NA|14|TRBD2|TRBV28
TGTGCCAGCAGTTTTCTAGCGGACACCGGGGAGCTGTTTTTT
CASSFLADTGELFF
>TRBJ2-2|NA|18|TRBD1|TRBV24-1
TGTGCCACCAGGAGGGGATACAGGGGCGTGCGAAACACCGGGGAGCTGTTTTTT
CATRRGYRGVRNTGELFF
>TRBJ1-3|once|16|TRBD1|TRBV7-9
TGTGCCAGCAGCGCCAGGGACAGAACGCCGGGAAACACCATATATTTT
CASSARDRTPGNTIYF
>TRBJ2-3|NA|15|NA|TRBV9
TGTGCCAGCAGCGCAAACTGGGGCCTCACAGATACGCAGTATTTT
CASSANWGLTDTQYF
>TRBJ1-1|NA|13|NA|TRBV10-3
TGTGCCATCAGCCCTTCCTTCGAGGGGGAAGCTTTCTTT
CAISPSFEGEAFF
>TRBJ1-1|NA|13|NA|TRBV3-1
TGTGCCAGCAGCCAAGGGGGCAGTACTGAAGCTTTCTTT
CASSQGGSTEAFF
>TRBJ2-7|NA|15|TRBD2|TRBV7-9
TGTGCCAGCAGCTTACTAGCTCTAGCGGTCGGCGAGCAGTACTTC
CASSLLALAVGEQYF
>TRBJ2-7|few|13|NA|TRBV9
TGTGCCAGCAGCCGCGGGAACTCCTACGAGCAGTACTTC
CASSRGNSYEQYF
>TRBJ2-2|few|15|TRBD2|TRBV6-5
TGTGCCAGCAGTTACTCTACGGGGGGTACCGGGGAGCTGTTTTTT
CASSYSTGGTGELFF
>TRBJ2-3|NA|15|TRBD1|TRBV7-3
TGTGCCAGCACCTCGGGACAGGCGGGTGCAGATACGCAGTATTTT
CASTSGQAGADTQYF
>TRBJ2-1|few|16|NA|TRBV11-2
TGTGCCAGCAGCTCCCCCGGGACAAGCTCCTACAATGAGCAGTTCTTC
CASSSPGTSSYNEQFF
>TRBJ1-2|few|16|NA|TRBV4-2
TGTGCCAGCAGCTCGGAACAACAGGCGACCTTATATGGCTACACCTTC
CASSSEQQATLYGYTF
>TRBJ2-4|NA|12|NA|TRBV7-6
TGTGCCAGCAGCCTAGTCATAAACATTCAGTACTTC
CASSLVINIQYF
>TRBJ2-6|NA|14|NA|TRBV27
TGTGCCAGCAGTCTTCAGACTGGGGCCAACGTCCTGACTTTC
CASSLQTGANVLTF
>TRBJ2-3|many|16|NA|TRBV7-8
TGTGCCAGCAGCTTAGGGTGGGCCCTAGGTGCAGATACGCAGTATTTT
CASSLGWALGADTQYF
>TRBJ1-6|NA|16|NA|TRBV21-1
TGTGCCAGCAGCAACTGCCCTCGGGTTCTCGAATCACCCCTCCACTTT
CASSNCPRVLESPLHF
>TRBJ2-1|few|16|TRBD2|TRBV24-1
TGTGCCACCAGTATGGCTCAGACTAGCGGGACAAATGAGCAGTTCTTC
CATSMAQTSGTNEQFF
>TRBJ2-7|few|18|TRBD2|TRBV20-1
TGCAGTGCTAGAGATCCCAGGGGGACTAGCGGGAGGCTCTACGAGCAGTACTTC
CSARDPRGTSGRLYEQYF
>TRBJ2-1|few|14|TRBD2|TRBV19
TGTGCCAGTAAGGGGACTAGCGGCTACAATGAGCAGTTCTTC
CASKGTSGYNEQFF
>TRBJ2-5|NA|11|TRBD1|TRBV30
TGTGCCTGGGGACAGGGAGAGACCCAGTACTTC
CAWGQGETQYF
>TRBJ2-7|few|14|NA|TRBV24-1
TGTGCCACGAAGGGGACTGATAGCTCCTACGAGCAGTACTTC
CATKGTDSSYEQYF
>TRBJ1-1|few|11|NA|TRBV6-2/TRBV6-3
TGTGCCAGCAGTTACTCCACGAAGGCTTTCTTT
CASSYSTKAFF
>TRBJ2-5|few|12|NA|TRBV3-1
TGTGCCAGCGGGGGGCGGGGAGAGACCCAGTACTTC
CASGGRGETQYF
>TRBJ1-1|many|14|NA|TRBV20-1
TGCAGTGCTAGTCGGGGTGTTGCGGTCACTGAAGCTTTCTTT
CSASRGVAVTEAFF
>TRBJ2-7|NA|17|NA|TRBV4-3
TGCGCCAGCAGCCAAGGAGCCGCAGGGGACCCCTACTACGAGCAGTACTTC
CASSQGAAGDPYYEQYF
>TRBJ2-4|few|18|TRBD1|TRBV7-2
TGTGCCAGCAGCTCCCGGACAGGGGATGGGCTAGCCAAAAACATTCAGTACTTC
CASSSRTGDGLAKNIQYF
>TRBJ2-1|few|15|NA|TRBV5-1
TGCGCCAGCAGCTTGTTAGCCGGACAGCACAATGAGCAGTTCTTC
CASSLLAGQHNEQFF
>TRBJ1-6|NA|17|NA|TRBV5-1
TGCGCCAGCAGCTTGTTGGGCTTCAGGGGCTATAATTCACCCCTCCACTTT
CASSLLGFRGYNSPLHF
>TRBJ2-2|NA|14|NA|TRBV9
TGTGCCAGCAGCGTTCTGGGGAACACCGGGGAGCTGTTTTTT
CASSVLGNTGELFF
>TRBJ1-1|NA|14|TRBD1|TRBV6-5
TGTGCCAGCAGTCCCGACAGGGGGCTGACTGAAGCTTTCTTT
CASSPDRGLTEAFF
>TRBJ1-2|NA|14|TRBD1|TRBV11-2
TGTGCCAGCAGCTATACGACAGGGAGCTATGGCTACACCTTC
CASSYTTGSYGYTF
>TRBJ1-4|few|13|NA|TRBV30
TGTGCCTGGAGTGCCCGGACGGGCGAAAAACTGTTTTTT
CAWSARTGEKLFF
>TRBJ2-1|NA|18|TRBD2|TRBV5-1
TGCGCCAGAAGTCGCAGGGGACTAGCGGGAGGAGGGGTCAATGAGCAGTTCTTC
CARSRRGLAGGGVNEQFF
>TRBJ1-2|NA|19|TRBD1|TRBV30
TGTGCCTGGAGTGTAGGGTGGGCAGGGGGAATAGGAAGTGGCTATGGCTACACCTTC
CAWSVGWAGGIGSGYGYTF
>TRBJ2-3|NA|15|NA|TRBV7-2
TGTGCCAGCAGCCCCCGGACTAACCCCACAGATACGCAGTATTTT
CASSPRTNPTDTQYF